This TCR beta chain originates from a study of blood T cell repertoires in COVID-19 (dated by TCRdb to between 2020 and 2021). For context, the study as a whole: Samples from collaborators originated in the United States, Italy and Spain and spanned both the acute and convalescent phases of COVID-19. Samples were obtained from the ongoing ImmuneRACE study (first 160 participants) and from 950 to 1,500 subjects provided by 6 global collaborators. The prospective study material was composed of cDNA or gDNA derived from T cells, B-cell-depleted T cells, or PBMCs. The dataset comprised deeply sampled blood TCRbeta repertoires from subjects exposed to, actively infected with, or recovered from COVID-19. Where HLA class I and class II types were available, the types were taken from metadata supplied by the sample provider, not from assay-based typing. Sample metadata almost always included a de-identified subject ID, COVID-19 status, age in years and sex. The repertoires were released in a freely available public database intended as a resource for research on the immune response to SARS-CoV-2.

A word on this clone: The antigen it binds to is not known. No base-level quality is on record; no much larger clone is a single base apart.

The immunoSEQ Assay, a bias-controlled multiplex PCR, was used to amplify TCRbeta CDR3 regions from genomic DNA. As for the original processing: Nucleated cell counts per sample were estimated from amplification of reference gene primers within the assay. To quantify the absolute abundance of each unique TCRbeta CDR3 rearrangement, sequence reads were collapsed and filtered. For each sample, productive Simpson clonality was calculated as the square root of Simpson's diversity index over productive rearrangements. This is the immuneACCESS table as TCRdb keeps it, with only in-frame sequences that have V and J called. A part of the clones is gone; compared with another copy, unresolved V genes explain less than half, and the rest is unexplained. That table furnishes V, J and clone size, whereas the DNA furnished D and trimming. The sample table records approximately 250,000 clones; around 87% of these occur just once. In total, the top ten clones hold 5.2% of the sample.

One collaborating source in Seattle enrolled patients while the patients were actively infected and followed the patients over time throughout the course of disease. Whole blood was collected in K2EDTA tubes by collaborating institutions according to the institutions' own protocols. Collaborator samples were shipped for TCRbeta analysis as frozen whole blood, isolated PBMCs, or DNA extracted from either sample type. The CDR1 and CDR2 encoded by the germline V gene are SGHDT and YYEEEE. Including cysteine and phenylalanine, the CDR3 has 15 amino acids. The only DNA kept is the CDR3, 45 bases in frame from the first base. The V end loses 2 bases and the J end loses 3 bases, and a stretch of 13 bases separates them. Points the paper makes about the study in general: The amount of clinical and demographic metadata varied by source and participant and was provided uncurated.

Rearrangement joined TRBV5-6 to TRBJ2-3, with the D gene not confidently named. Sequencing used peripheral blood. The source of this sequence is an older woman with COVID-19, enrolled during active disease. Here is the DNA: TGTGCCAGCAGCTTATGGCAGACTTGGACAGATACGCAGTATTTT. This sequence encodes CASSLWQTWTDTQYF.